This record concerns one TCR beta chain sequence. Its specificity is unknown. After isolation, RNA underwent reverse transcription to generate cDNA as the sequencing template. Produced via immunoSEQ multiplex PCR; TCRdb's table is partial and in-frame only. The sample shows about 180,000 clones, 50% to 70% of them seen only once. The data originate from a study of CD8+ T cells in alopecia areata. Study findings and constraints: Normal skin contains resident alphabeta T cells, and these are also sequenced in scalp samples. Affected scalp, especially in alopecia totalis/universalis, had a higher clonality than normal scalp did.

In alopecia areata patients, both lesional scalp punch biopsies and peripheral blood were collected. PBMCs yielded sorted CD4+ and CD8+ T cells. V was cut by 0 bases and J by 5 bases, with 17 bases left in between. CDR3 length: 16 residues. Germline CDR1 reads SGHDN; CDR2 reads FVKESK. The chain links TRBV14 to TRBJ2-7; D may be TRBD1 (5 bases). This sequence was found in a human donor with alopecia areata. Sequenced here: CD4+ T cells sorted from blood, sampled at week 0. In DNA form, the CDR3 reads TGTGCCAGCAGCCAAGATTGGGGCGGACCCCGAGACGAGCAGTACTTC. Residues: CASSQDWGGPRDEQYF.